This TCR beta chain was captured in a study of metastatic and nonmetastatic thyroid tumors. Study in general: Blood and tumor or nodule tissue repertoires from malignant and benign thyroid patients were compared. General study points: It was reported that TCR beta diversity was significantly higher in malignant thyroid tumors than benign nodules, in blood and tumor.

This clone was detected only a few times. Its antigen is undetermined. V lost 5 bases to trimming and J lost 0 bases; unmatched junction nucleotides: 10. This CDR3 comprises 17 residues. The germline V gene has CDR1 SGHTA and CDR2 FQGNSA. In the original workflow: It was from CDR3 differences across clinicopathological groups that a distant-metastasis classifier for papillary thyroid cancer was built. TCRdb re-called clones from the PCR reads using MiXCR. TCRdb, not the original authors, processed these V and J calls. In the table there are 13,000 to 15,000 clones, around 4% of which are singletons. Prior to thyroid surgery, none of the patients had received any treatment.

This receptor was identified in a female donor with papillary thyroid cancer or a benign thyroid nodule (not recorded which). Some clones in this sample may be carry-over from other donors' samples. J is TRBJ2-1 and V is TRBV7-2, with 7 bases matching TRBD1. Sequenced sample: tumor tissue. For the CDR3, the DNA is TGTGCCAGCAGCCGAAGCTTGGGACAGTACTCCTACAATGAGCAGTTCTTC. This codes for CASSRSLGQYSYNEQFF.